The sequence of this T cell receptor (beta chain) was determined in a study of prognosis after radiotherapy for stage I lung cancer. Study at large: No patient was treated with concurrent therapy while undergoing stereotactic body radiotherapy. Study-wide results and limits: Unique TCR clone counts fell after stereotactic body radiation therapy, median around 10,000 versus 6,900.

Germline CDR1 reads MNHGY; CDR2 reads SVAAGI. The CDR3 is 15 amino acids. The V gene lost 4 bases and the J gene lost 2 bases, with 11 bases spanning the gap. A remark on this clonotype: As yet, its antigen is unknown.

Researchers used two-round multiplex PCR to amplify TCR beta CDR3 starting from genomic DNA. Primers (each specific to one TRBV or TRBJ gene) were used in first-round PCR. Each CDR3 protein gets one entry after TCRdb re-called the multiplex PCR reads with MiXCR. This sample has tens of thousands of distinct CDR3 sequences, with 43% found just once. This TCR derives from a donor of 50 years or more with non-small cell lung cancer. Sequencing was performed on PBMCs, taken before or after stereotactic body radiation therapy (not recorded which). V is TRBV6-9 and J is TRBJ2-2, with D tentatively TRBD2 (6 bases). This CDR3 is CASSFWDSNTGELFF. In DNA form, the CDR3 reads TGTGCCAGCAGTTTTTGGGACTCAAACACCGGGGAGCTGTTTTTT.